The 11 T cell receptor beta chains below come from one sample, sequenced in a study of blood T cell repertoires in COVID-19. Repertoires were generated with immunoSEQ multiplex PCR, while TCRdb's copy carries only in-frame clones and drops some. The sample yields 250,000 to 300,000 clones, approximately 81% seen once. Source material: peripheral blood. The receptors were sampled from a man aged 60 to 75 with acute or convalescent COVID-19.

The CDR3 sequence is CASSYGQANYGYTF. Here the CDR3 DNA reads TGTGCCAGCAGTTATGGACAGGCCAACTATGGCTACACCTTC. This chain uses TRBV6-2 or TRBV6-3 with TRBJ1-2; 7 bases align to TRBD1. The junction had 3 bases not matched to a gene; V was cut back by 3 bases and J by 2 bases. The CDR3 has 14 residues. The germline V gene encodes CDR1 MNHEY and CDR2 SVGEGT.

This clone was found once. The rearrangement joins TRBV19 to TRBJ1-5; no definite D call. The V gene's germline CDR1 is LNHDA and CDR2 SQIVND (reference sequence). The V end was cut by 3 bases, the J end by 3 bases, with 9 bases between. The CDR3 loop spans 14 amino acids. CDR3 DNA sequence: TGTGCCAGTAGTATGTGGCAGGACAATCAGCCCCAGCATTTT. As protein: CASSMWQDNQPQHF.

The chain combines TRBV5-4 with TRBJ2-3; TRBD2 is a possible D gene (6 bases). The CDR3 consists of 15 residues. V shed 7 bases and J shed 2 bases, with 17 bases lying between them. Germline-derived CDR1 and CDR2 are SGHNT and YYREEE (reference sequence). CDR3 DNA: TGTGCCAGCCGCATTGGGGGGTCGGCCACAGATACGCAGTATTTT. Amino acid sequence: CASRIGGSATDTQYF.

The chain's CDR3 is CASSYTDSSYEQYF. CDR3 in DNA: TGTGCCAGCAGTTACACCGACAGCTCCTACGAGCAGTACTTC. The rearrangement uses TRBV6-6 and TRBJ2-7, with D possibly matching TRBD1 (5 bases). The CDR3 contains 14 residues. Germline V CDR1 and CDR2: MNHNY, SVGAGI (reference sequence). Trimming took 2 bases from V and 0 from J, leaving 8 bases between them.

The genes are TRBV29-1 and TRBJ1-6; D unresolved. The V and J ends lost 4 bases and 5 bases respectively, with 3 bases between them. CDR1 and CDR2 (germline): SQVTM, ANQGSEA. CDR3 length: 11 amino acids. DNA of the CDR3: TGCAGCGTTGGCGATAATTCACCCCTCCACTTT. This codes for CSVGDNSPLHF.

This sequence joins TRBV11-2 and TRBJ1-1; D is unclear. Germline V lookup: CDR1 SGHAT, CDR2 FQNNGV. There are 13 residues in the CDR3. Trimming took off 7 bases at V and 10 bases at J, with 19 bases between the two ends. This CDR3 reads CASKAGSSSGAFF. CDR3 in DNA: TGTGCCAGCAAAGCGGGTTCGAGCTCGGGAGCTTTCTTT. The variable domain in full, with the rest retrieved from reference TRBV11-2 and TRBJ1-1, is EAGVAQSPRYKIIEKRQSVAFWCNPISGHATLYWYQQILGQGPKLLIQFQNNGVVDDSQLPKDRFSAERLKGVDSTLKIQPAKLEDSAVYLCASKAGSSSGAFFGQGTRLTVV.

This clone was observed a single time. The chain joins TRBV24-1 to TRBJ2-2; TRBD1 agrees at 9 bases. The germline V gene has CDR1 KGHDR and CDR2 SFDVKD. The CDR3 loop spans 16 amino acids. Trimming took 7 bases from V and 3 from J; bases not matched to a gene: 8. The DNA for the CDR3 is TGTGCCACCAGCGACAGGGGGGAGACGGACACCGGGGAGCTGTTTTTT. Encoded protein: CATSDRGETDTGELFF.

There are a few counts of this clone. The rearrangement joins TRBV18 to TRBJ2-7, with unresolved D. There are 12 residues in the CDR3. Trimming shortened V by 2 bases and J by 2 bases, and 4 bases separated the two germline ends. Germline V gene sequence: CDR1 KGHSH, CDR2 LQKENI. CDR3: CASSPIAYEQYF. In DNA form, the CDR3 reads TGTGCCAGCTCACCAATCGCCTACGAGCAGTACTTC.

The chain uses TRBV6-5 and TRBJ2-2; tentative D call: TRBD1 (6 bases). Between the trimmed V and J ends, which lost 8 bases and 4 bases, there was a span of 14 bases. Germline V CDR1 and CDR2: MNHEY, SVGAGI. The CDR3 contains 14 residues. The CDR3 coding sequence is TGTGCCAGCCAGGGGTTATCAGGCACCGGGGAGCTGTTTTTT. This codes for CASQGLSGTGELFF.

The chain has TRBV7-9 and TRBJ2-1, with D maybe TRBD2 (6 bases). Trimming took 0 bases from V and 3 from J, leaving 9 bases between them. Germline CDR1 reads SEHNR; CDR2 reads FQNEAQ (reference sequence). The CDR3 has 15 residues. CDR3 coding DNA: TGTGCCAGCAGCTTAGCAGCGGGCGGCTACAATGAGCAGTTCTTC. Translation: CASSLAAGGYNEQFF.

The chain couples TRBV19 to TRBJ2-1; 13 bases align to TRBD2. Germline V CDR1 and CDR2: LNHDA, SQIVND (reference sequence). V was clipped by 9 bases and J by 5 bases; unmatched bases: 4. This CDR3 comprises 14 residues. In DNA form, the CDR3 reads TGTGCCAGCGGGACTAGCGGGGACCACAATGAGCAGTTCTTC. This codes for CASGTSGDHNEQFF.